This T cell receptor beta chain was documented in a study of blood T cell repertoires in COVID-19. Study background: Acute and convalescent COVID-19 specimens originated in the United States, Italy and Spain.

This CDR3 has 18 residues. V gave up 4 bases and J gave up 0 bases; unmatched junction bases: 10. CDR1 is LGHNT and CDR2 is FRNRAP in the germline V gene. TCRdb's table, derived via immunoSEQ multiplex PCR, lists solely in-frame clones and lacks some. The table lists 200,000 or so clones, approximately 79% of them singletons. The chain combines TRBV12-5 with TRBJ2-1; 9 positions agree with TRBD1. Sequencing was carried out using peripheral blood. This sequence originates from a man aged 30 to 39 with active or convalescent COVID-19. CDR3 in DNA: TGTGCTAGTGGTTCCGGTGCCGGGACAGGGAGCTCCTACAATGAGCAGTTCTTC. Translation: CASGSGAGTGSSYNEQFF.